The TCR beta chain described here comes from a study of T cell changes during pregnancy in multiple sclerosis. Generated by immunoSEQ multiplex PCR, the TCRdb table keeps only in-frame clones and is missing some. The sample holds about 84,000 clones; approximately 95% are singletons and the top ten take roughly 0.93%. Germline lookup yields CDR1 SGHVS and CDR2 FQNEAQ. V gave up 1 base and J gave up 1 base, with 4 bases separating them. The CDR3 loop spans 13 amino acids. The rearrangement uses TRBV7-8 and TRBJ2-5; D ambiguous. The sample in question was peripheral blood, obtained in the second trimester of pregnancy. The source of this sequence is a female donor in good health, enrolled as a control in a pregnancy study. The CDR3 loop is CASSLVLQETQYF. CDR3 nucleotides: TGTGCCAGCAGCTTAGTACTCCAAGAGACCCAGTACTTC.